The 3 T cell receptor beta chains reported below all come from one sample, sequenced in a study of shared clonotypes between healthy human individuals. Sequencing used immunoSEQ multiplex PCR; TCRdb keeps in-frame clones, though not all of them. The sample yields about 640,000 clones, roughly 78% seen once. The sequenced sample was memory CD4+ T cells sorted from blood. Subset denoted: CD45RA-negative fraction. The receptors stem from a woman younger than 45 in good health.

This clone has only one observation. The genes are TRBV27 and TRBJ2-5; no firm D call. The J call is doubtful: the DNA matches TRBJ2-7 better. CDR3 length: 10 amino acids. Germline lookup yields CDR1 MNHEY and CDR2 SMNVEV (reference sequence). In DNA form, the CDR3 reads TGTGCCAGCAGTTGGGTCGAGCAGTACTTC. This sequence encodes CASSWVEQYF.

The J gene is TRBJ1-5, the V gene TRBV27; D uncertain. CDR1 and CDR2 (germline): MNHEY, SMNVEV (reference sequence). CDR3 size: 15 residues. V was shortened by 3 bases and J by 4 bases, with 13 bases between the two germline ends. The CDR3 coding sequence is TGTGCCAGCAGTTTTGGATCCACCGATAATCAGCCCCAGCATTTT. This encodes CASSFGSTDNQPQHF.

The V gene is TRBV19, the J gene TRBJ2-7; 12 bases map to TRBD2. This CDR3 contains 14 residues. In germline, CDR1 is LNHDA, CDR2 SQIVND (reference sequence). Unmatched junction bases numbered 2, after V lost 4 bases and J lost 4 bases. The CDR3 sequence: CASSKGLAGYEQYF. The CDR3 coding sequence is TGTGCCAGTAGTAAGGGACTAGCGGGTTACGAGCAGTACTTC.